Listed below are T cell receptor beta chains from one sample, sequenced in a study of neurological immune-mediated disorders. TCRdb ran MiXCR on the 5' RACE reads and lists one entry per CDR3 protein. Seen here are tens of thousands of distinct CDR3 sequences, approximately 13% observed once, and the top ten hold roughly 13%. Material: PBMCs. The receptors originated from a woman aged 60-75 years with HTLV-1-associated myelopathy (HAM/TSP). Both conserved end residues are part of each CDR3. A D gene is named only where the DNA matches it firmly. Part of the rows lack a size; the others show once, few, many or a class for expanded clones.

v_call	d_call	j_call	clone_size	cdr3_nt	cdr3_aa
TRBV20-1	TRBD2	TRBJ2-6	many	TGCAGTGCTAGAGCCCCGGGACTAGCAACTGGGGCCAACGTCCTGACTTTC	CSARAPGLATGANVLTF
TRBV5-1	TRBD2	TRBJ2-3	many	TGCGCCAGCAGCTTGGACAGGGCACTAGCGGGAGCCACGTCGGATTTT	CASSLDRALAGATSDF
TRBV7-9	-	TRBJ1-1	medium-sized	TGTGCCAGCAGCTACGTGGAACTCGGGGCTTTCTTT	CASSYVELGAFF
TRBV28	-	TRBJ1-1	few	TGTGCCAGCAGTTTAGGGACACCTGAAGCTTTCTTT	CASSLGTPEAFF
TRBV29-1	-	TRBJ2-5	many	TGCAGCGTTGATGAGGGGTTGGGGAAGACCCAGTACTTC	CSVDEGLGKTQYF
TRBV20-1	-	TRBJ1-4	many	TGCAGTGCTAGAGATACGGGGGAAGCTAATGAAAAACTGTTTTTT	CSARDTGEANEKLFF
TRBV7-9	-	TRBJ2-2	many	TGTGCCAGCAGCTCCCTCCCGGACTGGAACACCGGGGAGCTGTTTTTT	CASSSLPDWNTGELFF
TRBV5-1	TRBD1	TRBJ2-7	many	TGCGCCAGCAGCCCCCGACAGGGGGCAGGCAACGAGCAGTACTTC	CASSPRQGAGNEQYF
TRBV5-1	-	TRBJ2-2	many	TGCGCCAGCAGCCCGCGGGTGGCAGGGAGCACCGGGGAGCTGTTTTTT	CASSPRVAGSTGELFF
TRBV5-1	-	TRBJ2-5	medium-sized	TGCGCCAGCAGTTACGGGTACCAAGAGACCCAGTACTTC	CASSYGYQETQYF
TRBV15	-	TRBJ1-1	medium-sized	TGTGCCACCAGCAGCCCCCCGGTCGAGACTGAAGCTTTCTTT	CATSSPPVETEAFF
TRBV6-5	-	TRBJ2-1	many	TGTGCCAGCAGTTACACCCGGACCAACAATGAGCAGTTCTTC	CASSYTRTNNEQFF
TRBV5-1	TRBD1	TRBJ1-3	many	TGCGCCAGCAGCTTGGGAATGGCAGGGGGCTCCGGAAACACCATATATTTT	CASSLGMAGGSGNTIYF
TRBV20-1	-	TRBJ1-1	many	TGCAGTGCTATAGTCGGGGGGCGCGTTTCGATGAACACTGAAGCTTTCTTT	CSAIVGGRVSMNTEAFF
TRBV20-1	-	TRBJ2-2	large	TGCAGTGCTAGAGTCGCAGGCAGTCAGTCCGGGGAGCTGTTTTTT	CSARVAGSQSGELFF
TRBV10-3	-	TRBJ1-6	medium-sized	TGTGCCATCAGTGAAGAGGGCAGTAATTCACCCCTCCACTTT	CAISEEGSNSPLHF
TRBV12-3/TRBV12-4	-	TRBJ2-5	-	TGTGCCAGAAGCCCCCGAGGGTCAGGGTGGGGGACCAAGTACTTC	CARSPRGSGWGTKYF
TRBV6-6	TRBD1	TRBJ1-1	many	TGTGCCAGCGGGGGACAGGGGAAGGCTGAAGCTTTCTTT	CASGGQGKAEAFF
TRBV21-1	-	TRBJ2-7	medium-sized	TGTGCCAGCAGCAAAAAAGAGGGGAACTACGAGCAGTACTTC	CASSKKEGNYEQYF
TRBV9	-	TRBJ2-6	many	TGTGCCAGCAGCGACACAGGTACGGGGGCCAACGTCCTGACTTTC	CASSDTGTGANVLTF
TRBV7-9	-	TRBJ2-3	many	TGTGCCAGCAGCGCCCCGCTCACAGATACGCAGTATTTT	CASSAPLTDTQYF
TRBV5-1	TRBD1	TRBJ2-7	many	TGCGCCAGCAGCATAAGGGACAGGGCTTTCGAGCAGTACTTC	CASSIRDRAFEQYF
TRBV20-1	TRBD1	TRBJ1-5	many	TGCAGTGCTAGCACGGACAGGAGTTATCAGCCCCAGCATTTT	CSASTDRSYQPQHF
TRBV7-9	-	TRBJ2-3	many	TGTGCCAGCAGGCCATCGGGAACAGATACGCAGTATTTT	CASRPSGTDTQYF
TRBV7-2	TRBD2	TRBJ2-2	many	TGTGCCAGCAGACCCGGCGGGGGGGCGAGCACCGGGGAGCTGTTTTTT	CASRPGGGASTGELFF
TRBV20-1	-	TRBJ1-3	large	TGCAGTGCTAGAGATTCCGCCGTCGGGACCTCTGGAAACACCATATATTTT	CSARDSAVGTSGNTIYF
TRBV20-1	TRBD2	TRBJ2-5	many	TGCAGTGCCAACGGACTAGCGGGAGGTTTCCCAGAGACCCAGTACTTC	CSANGLAGGFPETQYF
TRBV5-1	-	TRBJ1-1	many	TGCGCCAGCAGCCCGATTGTCGGCATGAACACTGAAGCTTTCTTT	CASSPIVGMNTEAFF
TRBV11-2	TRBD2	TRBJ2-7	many	TGTGCCAGCAGCCGGCCCTCGGGACTAGTCTACGAGCAGTACTTC	CASSRPSGLVYEQYF
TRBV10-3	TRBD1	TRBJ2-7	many	TGTGCCACCGAGGGACAGGGAGGCTACGAGCAGTACTTC	CATEGQGGYEQYF
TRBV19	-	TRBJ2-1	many	TGTGCCAGTAGTAACGGGGATGAGCAGTTCTTC	CASSNGDEQFF
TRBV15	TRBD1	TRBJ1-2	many	TGTGCCACCAGCAGAGATCAAGGGGGCAACTATGGCTACACCTTC	CATSRDQGGNYGYTF
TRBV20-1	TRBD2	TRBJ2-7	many	TGCAGTGCTAGGACTAGCGGGGGGATCTCCTACGAGCAGTACTTC	CSARTSGGISYEQYF
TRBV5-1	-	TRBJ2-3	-	-	CASSSRQGSYEQYFGPGTHTQYF
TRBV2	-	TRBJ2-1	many	TGTGCCAGCAGGACCGCGACCTACAATGAGCAGTTCTTC	CASRTATYNEQFF
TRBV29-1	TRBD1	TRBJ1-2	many	TGCAGCGTACTGCCGGGACAGGAATATGGCTACACCTTC	CSVLPGQEYGYTF
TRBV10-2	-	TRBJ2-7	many	TGCGCCAGCAGTGAGTCGTGGGCACACAACGAGCAGTACTTC	CASSESWAHNEQYF
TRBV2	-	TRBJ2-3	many	TGTGCCAGCAGTGAAGGGGCTGTAAGGGGTACGCAGTATTTT	CASSEGAVRGTQYF
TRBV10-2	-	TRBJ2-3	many	TGCGCCAGCGCCCAAGGTCAGGGGGGACCTACAGATACGCAGTATTTT	CASAQGQGGPTDTQYF
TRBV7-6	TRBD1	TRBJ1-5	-	TGTGCCAACAGCTTAGGCCCGGGCAGGGGGGCCCATCAGCCCCAACATTTT	CANSLGPGRGAHQPQHF
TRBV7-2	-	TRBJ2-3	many	TGTGCCAGCAACAACTGGGCCGCGAGGGTAGATACGCAGTATTTT	CASNNWAARVDTQYF
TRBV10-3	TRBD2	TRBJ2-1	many	TGTGCCATCAGTAAGGGAGGGACTAGCGGGAATTACTACAATGAGCAGTTCTTC	CAISKGGTSGNYYNEQFF
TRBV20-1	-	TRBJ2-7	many	TGCAGTGCTAGCCGGGACTCCTCCTACGAGCAGTACTTC	CSASRDSSYEQYF
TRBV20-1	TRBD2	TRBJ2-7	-	TGCAGTGCTAGAGGGACTAGCGGGAACTACGAGCAGTACTTC	CSARGTSGNYEQYF
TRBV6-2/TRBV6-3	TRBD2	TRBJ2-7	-	TGTGCCAGCAGTAACCGGCTAGCGGGGGACAATCCCTACGAGCAGTACTTC	CASSNRLAGDNPYEQYF
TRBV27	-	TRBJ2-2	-	TGTTCCAGCAGTTTTTCGTCGGCGAACACCGGTGAGCTGTTTTTT	CSSSFSSANTGELFF
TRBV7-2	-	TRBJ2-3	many	TGTGCCAGCAGCTTACGGGCTAGCACAGATACGCAGTATTTT	CASSLRASTDTQYF
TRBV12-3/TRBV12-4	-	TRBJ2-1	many	TGTGCCAGCAGAGCCTTGGCCAGTTCCCCCTACAATGAGCAGTTCTTC	CASRALASSPYNEQFF
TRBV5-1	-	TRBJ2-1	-	-	CASSFYICSARPSGRANEQFF
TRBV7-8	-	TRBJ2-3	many	TGTGCCAGCAGCAGAGCAGGGGATACGCAGTATTTT	CASSRAGDTQYF
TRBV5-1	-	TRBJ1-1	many	TGCGCCAGCAGCTTGGTTGGGCAGGCCGACACTGAAGCTTTCTTT	CASSLVGQADTEAFF
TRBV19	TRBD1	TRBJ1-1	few	TGTGCCAGTAGTAGGATGGGGGGACAGATGAACACTGAAGCTTTCTTT	CASSRMGGQMNTEAFF
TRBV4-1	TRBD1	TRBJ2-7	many	TGCGCCAGCAGCCACGCCGTTTCCGGGACAGGGGTCTCCTACGAGCAGTACTTC	CASSHAVSGTGVSYEQYF
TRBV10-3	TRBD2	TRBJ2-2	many	TGTGCCACCCGACTAGCGGGGGGGGAATTTACCGGGGAGCTGTTTTTT	CATRLAGGEFTGELFF
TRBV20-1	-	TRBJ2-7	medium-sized	TGCAGTGCTAGCGAGACTATCCACGAGCAGTACTTC	CSASETIHEQYF